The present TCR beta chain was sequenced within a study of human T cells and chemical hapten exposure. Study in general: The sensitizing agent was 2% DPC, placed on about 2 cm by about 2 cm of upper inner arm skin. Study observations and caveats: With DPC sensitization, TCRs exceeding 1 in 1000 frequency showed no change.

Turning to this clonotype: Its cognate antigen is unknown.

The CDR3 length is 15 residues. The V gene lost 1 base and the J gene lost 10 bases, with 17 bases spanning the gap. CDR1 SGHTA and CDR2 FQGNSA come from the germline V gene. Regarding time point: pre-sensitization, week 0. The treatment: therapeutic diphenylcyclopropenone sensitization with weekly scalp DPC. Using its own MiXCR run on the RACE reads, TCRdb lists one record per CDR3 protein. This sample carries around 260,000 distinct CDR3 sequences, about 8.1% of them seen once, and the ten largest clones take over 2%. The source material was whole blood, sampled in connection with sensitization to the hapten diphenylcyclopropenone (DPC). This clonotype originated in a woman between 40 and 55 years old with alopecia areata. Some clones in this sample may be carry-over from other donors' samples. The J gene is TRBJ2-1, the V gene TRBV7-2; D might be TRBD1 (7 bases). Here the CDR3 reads CASSLEVTRGREQFF. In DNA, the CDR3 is TGTGCCAGCAGCTTAGAGGTAACCAGGGGGAGGGAGCAGTTCTTC.